This T cell receptor (beta chain) was documented in a study of cytomegalovirus exposure and HLA in healthy donors. The study, taken as a whole, reports: The classifier was said to identify cytomegalovirus status with high specificity and sensitivity.

The primer mix had 60 Vbeta and 13 Jbeta primers. Clones were sequenced by immunoSEQ multiplex PCR, and TCRdb holds only the in-frame ones, with some missing. The sample yields fewer than 250,000 clones, 60% to 80% seen once. Of note for this clone: Its target is unknown.

Trimming left V 6 bases short and J 3 bases short, with 5 bases between. Per the germline V gene, CDR1 is LNHDA and CDR2 is SQIVND (reference sequence). The CDR3 consists of 11 residues. The material sequenced was PBMCs. This chain uses TRBV19 with TRBJ1-1, with D uncertain. This clonotype was obtained from a man aged 18 to 29 in good health and CMV-seronegative. Here the CDR3 reads CASSLYTEAFF. The CDR3 nucleotides read TGTGCCAGTAGCCTATACACTGAAGCTTTCTTT.